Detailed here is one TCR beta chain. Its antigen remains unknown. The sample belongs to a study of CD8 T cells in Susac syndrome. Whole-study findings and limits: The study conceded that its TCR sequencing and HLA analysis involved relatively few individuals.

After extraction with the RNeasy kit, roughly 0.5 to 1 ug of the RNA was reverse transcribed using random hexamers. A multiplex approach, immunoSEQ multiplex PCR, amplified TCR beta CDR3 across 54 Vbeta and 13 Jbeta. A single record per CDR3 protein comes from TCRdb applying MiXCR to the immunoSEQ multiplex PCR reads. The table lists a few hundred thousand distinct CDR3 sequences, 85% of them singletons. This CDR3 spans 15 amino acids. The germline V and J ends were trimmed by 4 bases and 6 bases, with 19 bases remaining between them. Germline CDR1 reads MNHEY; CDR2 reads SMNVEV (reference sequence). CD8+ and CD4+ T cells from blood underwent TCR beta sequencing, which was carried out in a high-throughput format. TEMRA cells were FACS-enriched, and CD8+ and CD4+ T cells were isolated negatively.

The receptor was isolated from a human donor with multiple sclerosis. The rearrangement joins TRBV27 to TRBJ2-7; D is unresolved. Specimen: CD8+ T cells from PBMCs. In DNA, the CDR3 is TGTGCCAGCAGTTCCTCTCCCGGCACTCACGGCGAGCAGTACTTC. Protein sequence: CASSSSPGTHGEQYF.